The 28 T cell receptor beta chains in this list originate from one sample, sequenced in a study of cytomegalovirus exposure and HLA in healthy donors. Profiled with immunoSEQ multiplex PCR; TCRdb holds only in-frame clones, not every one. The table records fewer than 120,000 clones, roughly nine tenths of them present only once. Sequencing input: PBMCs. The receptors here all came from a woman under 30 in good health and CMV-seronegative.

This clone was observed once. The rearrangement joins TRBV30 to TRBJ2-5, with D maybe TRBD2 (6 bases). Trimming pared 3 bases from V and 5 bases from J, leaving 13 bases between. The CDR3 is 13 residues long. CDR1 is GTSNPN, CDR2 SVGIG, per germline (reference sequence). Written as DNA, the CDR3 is TGTGCCTGGAGCGGAGGGTTAGGCGAGACCCAGTACTTC. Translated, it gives CAWSGGLGETQYF.

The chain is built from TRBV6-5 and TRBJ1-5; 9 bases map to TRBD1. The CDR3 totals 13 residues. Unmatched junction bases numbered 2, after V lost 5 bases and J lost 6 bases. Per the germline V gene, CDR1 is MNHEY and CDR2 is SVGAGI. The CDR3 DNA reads TGTGCCAGCAGTACAGGGGGCGGTCAGCCCCAGCATTTT. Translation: CASSTGGGQPQHF.

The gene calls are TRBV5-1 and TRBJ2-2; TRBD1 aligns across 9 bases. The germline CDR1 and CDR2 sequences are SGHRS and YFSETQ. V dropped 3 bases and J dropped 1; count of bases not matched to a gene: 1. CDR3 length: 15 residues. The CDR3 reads CASSWGQGNTGELFF. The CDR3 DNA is TGCGCCAGCAGCTGGGGACAGGGGAACACCGGGGAGCTGTTTTTT. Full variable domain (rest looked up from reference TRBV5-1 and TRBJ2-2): KAGVTQTPRYLIKTRGQQVTLSCSPISGHRSVSWYQQTPGQGLQFLFEYFSETQRNKGNFPGRFSGRQFSNSRSEMNVSTLELGDSALYLCASSWGQGNTGELFFGEGSRLTVL.

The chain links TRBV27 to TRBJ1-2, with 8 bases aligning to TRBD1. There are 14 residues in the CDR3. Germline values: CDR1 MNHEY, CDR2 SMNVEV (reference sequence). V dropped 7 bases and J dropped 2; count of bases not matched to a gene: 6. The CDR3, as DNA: TGTGCCAGCACCTCCGGGACAGGCAACTATGGCTACACCTTC. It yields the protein CASTSGTGNYGYTF.

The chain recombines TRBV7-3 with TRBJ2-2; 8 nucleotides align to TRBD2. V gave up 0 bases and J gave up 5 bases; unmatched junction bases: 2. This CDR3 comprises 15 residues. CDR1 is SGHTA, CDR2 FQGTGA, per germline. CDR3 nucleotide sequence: TGTGCCAGCAGCTTAACGGGACTAGGGACCGGGGAGCTGTTTTTT. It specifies CASSLTGLGTGELFF.

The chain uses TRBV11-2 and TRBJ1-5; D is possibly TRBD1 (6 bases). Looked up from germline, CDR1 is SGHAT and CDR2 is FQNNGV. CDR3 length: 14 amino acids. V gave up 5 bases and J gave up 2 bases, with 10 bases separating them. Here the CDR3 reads CASSIGGGNQPQHF. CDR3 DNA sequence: TGTGCCAGCAGCATAGGGGGAGGCAATCAGCCCCAGCATTTT.

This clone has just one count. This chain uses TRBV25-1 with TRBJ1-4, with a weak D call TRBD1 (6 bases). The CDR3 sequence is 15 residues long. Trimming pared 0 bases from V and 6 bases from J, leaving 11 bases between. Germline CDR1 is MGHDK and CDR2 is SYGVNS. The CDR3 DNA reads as TGTGCCAGCAGTGAATATAAACAGGGACATGAAAAACTGTTTTTT. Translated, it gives CASSEYKQGHEKLFF.

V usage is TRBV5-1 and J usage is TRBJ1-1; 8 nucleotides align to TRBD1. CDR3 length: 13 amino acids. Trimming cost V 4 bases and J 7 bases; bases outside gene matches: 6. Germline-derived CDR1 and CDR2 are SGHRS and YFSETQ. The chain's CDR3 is CASSLGTGNEAFF. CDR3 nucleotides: TGCGCCAGCAGCCTAGGGACAGGCAATGAAGCTTTCTTT.

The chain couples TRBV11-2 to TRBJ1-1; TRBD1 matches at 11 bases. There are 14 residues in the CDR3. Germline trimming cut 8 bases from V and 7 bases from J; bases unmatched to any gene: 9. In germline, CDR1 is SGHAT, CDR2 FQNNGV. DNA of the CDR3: TGTGCCAGCCACCTTGGACAGGGGGCGATTGAAGCTTTCTTT. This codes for CASHLGQGAIEAFF.

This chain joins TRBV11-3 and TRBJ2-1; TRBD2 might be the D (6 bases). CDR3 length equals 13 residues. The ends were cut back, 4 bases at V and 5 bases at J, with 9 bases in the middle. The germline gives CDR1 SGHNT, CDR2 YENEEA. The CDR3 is CASSSPGDNEQFF. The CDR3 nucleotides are TGTGCCAGCAGCTCCCCGGGGGACAATGAGCAGTTCTTC.

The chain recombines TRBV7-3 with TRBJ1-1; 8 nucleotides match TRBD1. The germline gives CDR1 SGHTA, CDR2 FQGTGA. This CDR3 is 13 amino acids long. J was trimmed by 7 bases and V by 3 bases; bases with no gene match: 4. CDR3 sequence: CASSFRGPDEAFF. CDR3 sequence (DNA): TGTGCCAGCAGCTTCAGGGGGCCGGATGAAGCTTTCTTT.

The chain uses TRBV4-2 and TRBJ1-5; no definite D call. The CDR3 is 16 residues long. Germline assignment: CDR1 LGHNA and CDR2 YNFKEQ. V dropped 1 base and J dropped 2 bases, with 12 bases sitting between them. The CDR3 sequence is CASSQVSGSGNQPQHF. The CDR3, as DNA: TGTGCCAGCAGCCAAGTTTCGGGTAGTGGCAATCAGCCCCAGCATTTT.

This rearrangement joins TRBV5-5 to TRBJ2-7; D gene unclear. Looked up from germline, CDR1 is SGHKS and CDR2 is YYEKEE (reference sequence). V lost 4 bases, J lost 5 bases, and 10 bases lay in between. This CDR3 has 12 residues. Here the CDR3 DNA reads TGTGCCAGCAGCCTCACAGAAAACGAGCAGTACTTC. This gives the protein CASSLTENEQYF.

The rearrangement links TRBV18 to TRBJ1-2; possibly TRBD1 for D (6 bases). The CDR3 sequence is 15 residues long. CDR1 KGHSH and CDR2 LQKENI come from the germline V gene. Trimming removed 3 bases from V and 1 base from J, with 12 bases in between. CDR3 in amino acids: CASSPAGARNYGYTF. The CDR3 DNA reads TGTGCCAGCTCACCGGCAGGGGCACGTAACTATGGCTACACCTTC.

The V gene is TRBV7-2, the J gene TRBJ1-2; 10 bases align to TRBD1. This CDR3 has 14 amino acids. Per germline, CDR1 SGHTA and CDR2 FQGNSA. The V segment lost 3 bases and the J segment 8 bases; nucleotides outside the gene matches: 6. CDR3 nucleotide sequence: TGTGCCAGCAGCTTCGGACAGGGGGTAGGGGGCTACACCTTC. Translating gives CASSFGQGVGGYTF.

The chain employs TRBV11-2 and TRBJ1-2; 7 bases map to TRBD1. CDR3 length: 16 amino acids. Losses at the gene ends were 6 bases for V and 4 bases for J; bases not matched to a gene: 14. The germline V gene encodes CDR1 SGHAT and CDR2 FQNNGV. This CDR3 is CASSETGTALSYGYTF. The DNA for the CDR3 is TGTGCCAGCAGTGAGACTGGGACAGCCCTGTCCTATGGCTACACCTTC.

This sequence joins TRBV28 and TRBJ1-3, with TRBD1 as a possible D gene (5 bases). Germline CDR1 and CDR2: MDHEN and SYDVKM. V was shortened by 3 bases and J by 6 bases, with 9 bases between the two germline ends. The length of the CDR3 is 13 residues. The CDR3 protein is CASSFRVLNTIYF. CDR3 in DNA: TGTGCCAGCAGTTTCAGGGTCCTAAACACCATATATTTT.

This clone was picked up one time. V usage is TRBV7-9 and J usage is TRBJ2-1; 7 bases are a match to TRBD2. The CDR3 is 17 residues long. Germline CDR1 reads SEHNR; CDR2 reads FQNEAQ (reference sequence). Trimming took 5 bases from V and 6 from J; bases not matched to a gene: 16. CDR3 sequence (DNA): TGTGCCAGCAGCCCCGAAGAGGCCAGCGGGATTATCAATGAGCAGTTCTTC. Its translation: CASSPEEASGIINEQFF.

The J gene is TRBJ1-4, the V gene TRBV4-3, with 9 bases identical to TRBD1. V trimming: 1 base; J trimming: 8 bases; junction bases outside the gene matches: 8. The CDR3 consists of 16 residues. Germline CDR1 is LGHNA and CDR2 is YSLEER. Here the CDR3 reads CASSQAYGTGNEKLFF. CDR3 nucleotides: TGCGCCAGCAGCCAAGCCTATGGGACAGGGAACGAAAAACTGTTTTTT.

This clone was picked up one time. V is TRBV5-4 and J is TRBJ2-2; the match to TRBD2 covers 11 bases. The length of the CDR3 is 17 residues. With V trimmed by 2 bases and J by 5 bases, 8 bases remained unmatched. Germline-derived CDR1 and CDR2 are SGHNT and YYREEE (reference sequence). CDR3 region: CASSLPGLAGRTGELFF. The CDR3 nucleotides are TGTGCCAGCAGCTTACCTGGACTAGCGGGTCGGACCGGGGAGCTGTTTTTT.

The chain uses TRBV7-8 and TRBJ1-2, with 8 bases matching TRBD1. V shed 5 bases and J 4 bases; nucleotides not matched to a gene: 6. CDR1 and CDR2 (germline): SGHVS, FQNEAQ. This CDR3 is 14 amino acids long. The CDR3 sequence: CASSPWDRSYGYTF. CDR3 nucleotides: TGTGCCAGCAGCCCATGGGACAGGAGCTATGGCTACACCTTC.

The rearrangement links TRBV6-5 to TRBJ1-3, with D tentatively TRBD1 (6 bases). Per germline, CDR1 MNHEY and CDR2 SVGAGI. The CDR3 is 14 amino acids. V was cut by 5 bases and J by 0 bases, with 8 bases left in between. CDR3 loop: CASSGQSSGNTIYF. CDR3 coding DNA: TGTGCCAGCAGTGGACAGAGCTCTGGAAACACCATATATTTT.

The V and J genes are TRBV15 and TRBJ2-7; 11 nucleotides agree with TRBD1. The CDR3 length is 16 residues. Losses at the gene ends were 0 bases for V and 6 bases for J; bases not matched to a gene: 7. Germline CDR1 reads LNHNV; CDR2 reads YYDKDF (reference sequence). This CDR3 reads CATSRDDSGTGGEQYF. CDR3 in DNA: TGTGCCACCAGCAGAGATGACTCCGGGACAGGGGGCGAGCAGTACTTC.

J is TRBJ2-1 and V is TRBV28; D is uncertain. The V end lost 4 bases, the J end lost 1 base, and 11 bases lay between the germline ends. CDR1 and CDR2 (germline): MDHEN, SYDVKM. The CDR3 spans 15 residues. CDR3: CASSSTVRSYNEQFF. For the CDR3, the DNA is TGTGCCAGCAGTTCCACGGTCCGGTCCTACAATGAGCAGTTCTTC.

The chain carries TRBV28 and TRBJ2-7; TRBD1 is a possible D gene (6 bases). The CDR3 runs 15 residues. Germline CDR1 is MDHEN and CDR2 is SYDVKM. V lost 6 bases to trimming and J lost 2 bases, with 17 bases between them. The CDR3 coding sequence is TGTGCCAGCAGAGGAATACAGGGTCAAGCCTACGAGCAGTACTTC. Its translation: CASRGIQGQAYEQYF. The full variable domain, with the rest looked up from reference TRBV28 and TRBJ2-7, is DVKVTQSSRYLVKRTGEKVFLECVQDMDHENMFWYRQDPGLGLRLIYFSYDVKMKEKGDIPEGYSVSREKKERFSLILESASTNQTSMYLCASRGIQGQAYEQYFGPGTRLTVT.

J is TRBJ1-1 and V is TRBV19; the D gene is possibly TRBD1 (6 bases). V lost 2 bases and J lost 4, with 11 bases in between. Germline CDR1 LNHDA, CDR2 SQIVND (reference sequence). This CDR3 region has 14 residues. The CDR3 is CASSINAGATEAFF. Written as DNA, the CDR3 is TGTGCCAGTAGTATAAACGCAGGGGCCACTGAAGCTTTCTTT. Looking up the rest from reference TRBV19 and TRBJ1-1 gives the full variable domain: DGGITQSPKYLFRKEGQNVTLSCEQNLNHDAMYWYRQDPGQGLRLIYYSQIVNDFQKGDIAEGYSVSREKKESFPLTVTSAQKNPTAFYLCASSINAGATEAFFGQGTRLTVV.

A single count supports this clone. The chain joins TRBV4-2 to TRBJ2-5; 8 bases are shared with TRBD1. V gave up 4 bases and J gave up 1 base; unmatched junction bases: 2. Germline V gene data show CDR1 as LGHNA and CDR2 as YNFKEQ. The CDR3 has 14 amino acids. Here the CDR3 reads CASSPGQVQETQYF. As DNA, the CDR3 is TGTGCCAGCAGCCCGGGACAGGTCCAAGAGACCCAGTACTTC.

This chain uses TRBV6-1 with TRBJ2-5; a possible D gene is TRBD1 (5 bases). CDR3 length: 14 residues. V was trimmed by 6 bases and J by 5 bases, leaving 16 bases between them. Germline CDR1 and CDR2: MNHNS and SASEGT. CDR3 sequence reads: CASSDEWTRETQYF. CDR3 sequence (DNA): TGTGCCAGCAGCGATGAATGGACAAGGGAGACCCAGTACTTC.